The clone carrying this T cell receptor (beta chain) was picked up a small number of times. Cohorts were assigned according to the clinical history that participants reported. The sample comes from a study of blood T cell repertoires in COVID-19. Original processing methods: The authors estimated nucleated cell counts from reference gene primer amplification. The table came from immunoSEQ multiplex PCR; TCRdb's copy has only in-frame clones and leaves some out. V and J calls and clone size are given by that table; D and trimming were obtained from the DNA. The repertoire consists of around 200,000 clones, with approximately 84% occurring once and the leading ten covering about 3.5%. V gave up 5 bases and J gave up 7 bases; unmatched junction bases: 8. The CDR3 has 15 residues. Per germline, CDR1 SGHAT and CDR2 FQNNGV.

The rearrangement links TRBV11-2 to TRBJ1-4; 9 bases are shared with TRBD1. The sequencing input was PBMCs or T cells enriched from blood (not recorded which). The TCR was taken from a woman aged 25 to 45 who had recovered from COVID-19. This chain's CDR3 is CASSQEQGAGEKLFF. The CDR3 region has the DNA TGTGCCAGCAGCCAGGAACAGGGGGCGGGTGAAAAACTGTTTTTT.